A selection of T cell receptor beta chains follows, all from one sample in a study of shared clonotypes between healthy human individuals. Sequenced by immunoSEQ multiplex PCR; TCRdb stores in-frame clones only, minus some. The sample lists some 530,000 clones; about 84% were seen once. What was sequenced was PBMCs. The source of these receptors is a woman between 40 and 55 years old in good health. Some clones in this sample may be carry-over from other donors' samples. Both conserved end residues are part of each CDR3. Fields, in order: J gene, V gene, D gene, CDR3 protein. D genes are given only for firm matches.

TRBJ1-1 TRBV28 NA CASSLPGITEAFF
TRBJ2-3 TRBV7-2 NA CASSLDGGHTDTQYF
TRBJ2-7 TRBV9 NA CASSVGVGRGEQYF
TRBJ2-7 TRBV19 NA CASSISNADEQYF
TRBJ2-3 TRBV10-3 TRBD1 CAISSGTGADTQYF
TRBJ1-1 TRBV9 NA CASSEGPGGDTEAFF
TRBJ2-2 TRBV5-4 TRBD2 CASSGTRNTGELFF
TRBJ1-3 TRBV7-9 NA CASSMRGNAGNTIYF
TRBJ1-3 TRBV7-8 NA CASSLGWGNTIYF
TRBJ2-4 TRBV18 NA CASSPIQGGKNIQYF
NA TRBV10-3 TRBD1 CAISGTGDYEQYF
TRBJ1-5 TRBV18 TRBD1 CASSPGQGFQPQHF
TRBJ2-7 TRBV28 TRBD2 CASSVGGGIYEQYF
TRBJ2-3 TRBV19 NA CASKGTDTQYF
TRBJ2-7 TRBV7-9 NA CASSLGQNSYEQYF
TRBJ1-2 TRBV5-1 NA CASGQEGGRGYTF
TRBJ1-2 TRBV5-1 TRBD1 CASSPGQNYGYTF
TRBJ2-3 TRBV5-1 TRBD1 CASSSSGGSDTQYF
TRBJ2-7 TRBV7-8 NA CASSYGDYEQYF
TRBJ2-7 TRBV7-2 NA CASSLGSQYEQYF
TRBJ2-3 TRBV5-1 TRBD2 CASSLDPTSFLSDTQYF
TRBJ2-6 TRBV27 NA CASSLLWSSGANVLTF
NA TRBV9 TRBD1 CASSAAGGSSNEQYF
TRBJ1-2 TRBV2 NA CASSESGGSYGYTF
TRBJ1-5 TRBV5-4 NA CASSLGLNQPQHF
TRBJ2-7 TRBV7-2 NA CASSTGGQSSYEQYF
TRBJ2-5 TRBV19 NA CASSFLASAETQYF
TRBJ2-5 TRBV27 NA CASSLRGGNQETQYF
TRBJ1-1 TRBV19 TRBD1 CASKLTGQGHTEAFF
TRBJ2-3 TRBV15 TRBD2 CATFSGRETDTQYF
TRBJ2-3 TRBV28 NA CASSLGNHPTDTQYF
TRBJ1-1 TRBV7-3 TRBD1 CASSSTGGNTEAFF
TRBJ2-7 TRBV11-2 NA CASSPSRRTGTPNYEQYF
TRBJ2-5 TRBV5-1 TRBD1 CASSLTGASYAETQYF
TRBJ2-5 TRBV6-6 TRBD2 CASTPGTSGGITQYF
TRBJ2-7 TRBV10-3 NA CAISELVAYEQYF
TRBJ2-7 TRBV10-3 TRBD1 CAIKGARSYEQYF
TRBJ1-1 TRBV30 NA CAWSVQLNTEAFF
TRBJ1-5 TRBV19 NA CASTDNYNQPQHF
TRBJ2-7 TRBV6-5 TRBD2 CTSSVAGGPGAEQYF
TRBJ1-2 TRBV30 TRBD1 CAWDRGPPGYTF
TRBJ2-5 TRBV15 NA CATNPGSQETQYF
TRBJ1-5 TRBV30 NA CAWSKQSGEPQHF
TRBJ1-2 TRBV30 NA CAWSGVSGYGYTF
TRBJ2-5 TRBV30 NA CAWGSRLAVETQYF
TRBJ2-1 TRBV11-2 NA CASSLGQAYNEQFF
TRBJ2-5 TRBV27 NA CASSSRGAEETQYF
TRBJ2-2 TRBV7-2 NA CASSLARRSGELFF
TRBJ2-3 TRBV5-4 TRBD1 CASSWTGVRADTQYF
TRBJ1-1 TRBV10-3 NA CATQAVMNTEAFF
TRBJ2-7 TRBV7-2 NA CASSLAGLADYEQYF
TRBJ2-2 TRBV25-1 NA CASSESGGRTGELFF